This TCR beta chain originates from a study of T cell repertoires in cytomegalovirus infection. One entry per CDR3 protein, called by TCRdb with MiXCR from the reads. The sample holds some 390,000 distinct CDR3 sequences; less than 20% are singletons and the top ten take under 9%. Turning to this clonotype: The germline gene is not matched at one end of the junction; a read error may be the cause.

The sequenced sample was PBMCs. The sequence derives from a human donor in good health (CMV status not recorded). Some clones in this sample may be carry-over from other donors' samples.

The CDR3 bases are TGCAGTGCTAGAGATCCTGGGGCCGGCCATGCTTTT. This sequence encodes CSARDPGAGHAF. The chain couples TRBV20-1 to TRBJ1-3, with TRBD1 as a possible D gene (5 bases). Germline CDR1 is DFQATT and CDR2 is SNEGSKA (reference sequence). CDR3 length equals 12 residues.